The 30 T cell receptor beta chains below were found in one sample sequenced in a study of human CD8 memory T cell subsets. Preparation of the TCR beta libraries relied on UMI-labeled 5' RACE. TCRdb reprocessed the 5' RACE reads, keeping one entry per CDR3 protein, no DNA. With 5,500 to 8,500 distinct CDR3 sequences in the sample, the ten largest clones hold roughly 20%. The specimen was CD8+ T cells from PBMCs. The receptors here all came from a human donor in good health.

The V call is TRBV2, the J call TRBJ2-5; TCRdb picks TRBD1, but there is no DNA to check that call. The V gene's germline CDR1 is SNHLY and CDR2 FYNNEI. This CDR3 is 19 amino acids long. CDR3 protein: CASISVTGGSEKVEETQYF.

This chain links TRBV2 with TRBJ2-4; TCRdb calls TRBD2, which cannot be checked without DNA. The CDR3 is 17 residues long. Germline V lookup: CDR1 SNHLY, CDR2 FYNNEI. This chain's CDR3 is CASSEGLAGGRANIQYF.

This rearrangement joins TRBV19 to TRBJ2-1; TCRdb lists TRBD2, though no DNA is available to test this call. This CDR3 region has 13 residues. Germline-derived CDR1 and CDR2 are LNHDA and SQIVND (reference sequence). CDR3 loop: CASTPRLASEQFF.

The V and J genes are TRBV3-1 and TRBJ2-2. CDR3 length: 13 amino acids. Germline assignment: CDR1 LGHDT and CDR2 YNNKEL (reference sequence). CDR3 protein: CASVPSDEGELFF.

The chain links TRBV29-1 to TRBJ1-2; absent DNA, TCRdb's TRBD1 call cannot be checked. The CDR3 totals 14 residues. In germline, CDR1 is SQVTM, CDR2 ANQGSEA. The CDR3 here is CSVADDRTNYGYTF.

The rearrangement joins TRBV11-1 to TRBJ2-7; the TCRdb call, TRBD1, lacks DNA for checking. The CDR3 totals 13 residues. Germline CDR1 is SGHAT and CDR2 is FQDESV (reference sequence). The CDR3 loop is CASSLDSWNEQYF.

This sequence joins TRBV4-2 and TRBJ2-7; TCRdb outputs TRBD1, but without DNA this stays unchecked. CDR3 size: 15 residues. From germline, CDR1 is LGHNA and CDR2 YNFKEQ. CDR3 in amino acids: CASSQGQGPTYEQYF.

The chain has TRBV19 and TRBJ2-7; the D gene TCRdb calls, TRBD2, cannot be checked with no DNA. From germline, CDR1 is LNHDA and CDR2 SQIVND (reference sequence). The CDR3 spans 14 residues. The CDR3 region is CATRTSGSSYEQYF.

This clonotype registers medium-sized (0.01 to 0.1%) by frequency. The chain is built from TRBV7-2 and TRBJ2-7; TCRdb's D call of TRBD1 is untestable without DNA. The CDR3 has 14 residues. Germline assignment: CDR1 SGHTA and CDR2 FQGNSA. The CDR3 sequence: CASSVYRGEYEQYF.

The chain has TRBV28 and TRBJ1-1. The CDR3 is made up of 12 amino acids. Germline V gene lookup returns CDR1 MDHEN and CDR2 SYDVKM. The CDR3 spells CAILTGNTEAFF.

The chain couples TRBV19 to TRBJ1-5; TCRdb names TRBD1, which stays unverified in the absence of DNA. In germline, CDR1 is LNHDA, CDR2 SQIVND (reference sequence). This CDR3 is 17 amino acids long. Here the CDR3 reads CASSIPSHRVSNQPQHF.

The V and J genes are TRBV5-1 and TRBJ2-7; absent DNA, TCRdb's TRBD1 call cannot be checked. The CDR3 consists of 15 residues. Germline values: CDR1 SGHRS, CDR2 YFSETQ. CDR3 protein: CASCSGVFSSYEQYF.

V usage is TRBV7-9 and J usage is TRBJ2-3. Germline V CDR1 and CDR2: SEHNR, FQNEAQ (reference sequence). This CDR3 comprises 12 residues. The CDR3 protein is CASSHGSDTQYF.

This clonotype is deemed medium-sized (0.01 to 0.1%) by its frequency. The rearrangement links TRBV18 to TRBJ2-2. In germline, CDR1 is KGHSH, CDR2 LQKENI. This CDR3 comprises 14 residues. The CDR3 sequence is CASSPPGDTGELFF.

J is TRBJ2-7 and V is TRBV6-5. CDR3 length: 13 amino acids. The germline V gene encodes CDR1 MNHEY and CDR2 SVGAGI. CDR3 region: CASSYSGPYEQYF.

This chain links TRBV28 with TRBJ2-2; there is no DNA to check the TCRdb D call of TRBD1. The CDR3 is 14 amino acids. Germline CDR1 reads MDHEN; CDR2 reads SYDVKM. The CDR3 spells CASRPQGRTGELFF.

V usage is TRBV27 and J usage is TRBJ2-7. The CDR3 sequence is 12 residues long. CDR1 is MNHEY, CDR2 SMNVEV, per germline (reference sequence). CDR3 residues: CASTQWSYEQYF.

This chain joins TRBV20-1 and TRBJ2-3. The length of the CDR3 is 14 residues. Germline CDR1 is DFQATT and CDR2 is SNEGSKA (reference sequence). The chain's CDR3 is CSARALVAEYTQYF.

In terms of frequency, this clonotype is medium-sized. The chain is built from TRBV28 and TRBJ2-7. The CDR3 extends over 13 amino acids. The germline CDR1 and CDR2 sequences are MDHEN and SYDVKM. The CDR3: CASSLGRVNEQYF.

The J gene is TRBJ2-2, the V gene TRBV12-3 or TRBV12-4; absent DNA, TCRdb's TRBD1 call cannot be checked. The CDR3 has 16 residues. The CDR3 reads CASKPGQGPPSGELFF.

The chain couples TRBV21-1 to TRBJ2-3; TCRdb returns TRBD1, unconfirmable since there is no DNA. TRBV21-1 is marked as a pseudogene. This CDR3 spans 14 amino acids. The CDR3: CASSSQGKEDTQYF.

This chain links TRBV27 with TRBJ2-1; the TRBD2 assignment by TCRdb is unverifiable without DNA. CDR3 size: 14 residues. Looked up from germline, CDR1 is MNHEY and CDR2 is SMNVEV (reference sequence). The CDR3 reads CASGASAPYNEQFF.

CDR3 sequence: CSARGTSGYEQYF. The chain couples TRBV20-1 to TRBJ2-7; the TRBD2 assignment by TCRdb is unverifiable without DNA. The CDR3 sequence is 13 residues long. Germline lookup yields CDR1 DFQATT and CDR2 SNEGSKA (reference sequence).

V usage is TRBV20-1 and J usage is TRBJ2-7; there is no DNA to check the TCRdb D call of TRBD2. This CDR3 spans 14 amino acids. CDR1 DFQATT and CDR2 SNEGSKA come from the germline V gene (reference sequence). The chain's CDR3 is CSARRERLGYEQYF.

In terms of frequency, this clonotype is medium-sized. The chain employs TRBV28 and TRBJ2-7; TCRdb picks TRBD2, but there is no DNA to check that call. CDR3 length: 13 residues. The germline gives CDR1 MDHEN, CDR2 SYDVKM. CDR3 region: CASSLPLSYEQYF.

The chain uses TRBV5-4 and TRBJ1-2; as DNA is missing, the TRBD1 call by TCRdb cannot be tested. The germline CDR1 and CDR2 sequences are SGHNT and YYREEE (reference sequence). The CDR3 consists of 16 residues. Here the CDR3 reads CASSSAEGEPNYGYTF.

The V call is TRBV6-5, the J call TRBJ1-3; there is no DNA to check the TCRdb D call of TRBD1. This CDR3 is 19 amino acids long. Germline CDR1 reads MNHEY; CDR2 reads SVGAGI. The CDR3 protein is CASSYYPGQAAYSGNTIYF.

CDR3 sequence reads: CASSEFGGSNQPQHF. The chain couples TRBV6-1 to TRBJ1-5. The CDR3 length is 15 residues. The germline CDR1 and CDR2 sequences are MNHNS and SASEGT.

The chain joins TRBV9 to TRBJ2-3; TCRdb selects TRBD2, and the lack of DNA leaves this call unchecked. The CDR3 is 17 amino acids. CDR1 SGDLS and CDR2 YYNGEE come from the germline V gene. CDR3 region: CASSEGGLAGEGDTQYF.

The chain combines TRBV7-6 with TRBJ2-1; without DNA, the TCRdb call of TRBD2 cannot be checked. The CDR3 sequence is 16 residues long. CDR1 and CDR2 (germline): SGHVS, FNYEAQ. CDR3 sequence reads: CASSLVAGEGLGEQFF.